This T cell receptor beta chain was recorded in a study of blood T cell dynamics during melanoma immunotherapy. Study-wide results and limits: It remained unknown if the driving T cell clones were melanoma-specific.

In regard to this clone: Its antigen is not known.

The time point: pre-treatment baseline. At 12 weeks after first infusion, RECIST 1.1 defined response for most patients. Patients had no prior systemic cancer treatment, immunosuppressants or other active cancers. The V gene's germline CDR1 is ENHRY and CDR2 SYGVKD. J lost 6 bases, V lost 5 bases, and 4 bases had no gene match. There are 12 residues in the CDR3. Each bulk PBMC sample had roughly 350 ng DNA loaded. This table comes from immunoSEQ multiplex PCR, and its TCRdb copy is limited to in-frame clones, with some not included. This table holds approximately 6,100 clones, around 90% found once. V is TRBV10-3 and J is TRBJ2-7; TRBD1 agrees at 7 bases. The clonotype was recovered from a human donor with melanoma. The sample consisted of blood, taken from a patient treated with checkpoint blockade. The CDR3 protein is CAISKGQIEQYF. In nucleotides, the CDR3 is TGTGCCATCAGTAAGGGACAGATCGAGCAGTACTTC.